The sequence of this TCR beta chain was determined in a study of control samples from healthy donors and cancer patients. CDR1 is LGHDT, CDR2 YNNKEL, per germline (reference sequence). The V gene end was trimmed by 4 bases and the J gene end by 3 bases; junction bases not matched to a gene: 5. The CDR3 totals 14 residues. This table comes from immunoSEQ multiplex PCR, and its TCRdb copy is limited to in-frame clones, with some not included. The repertoire consists of about 130,000 clones, with about 88% occurring once and the leading ten covering more than 2.5%. The V and J genes are TRBV3-1 (or the pseudogene TRBV3-2) and TRBJ1-2; 7 nucleotides line up with TRBD1. The material sequenced was blood. The clonotype was recovered from a man aged 50-60 years in good health. Here the CDR3 reads CASSRFGTDYGYTF. The CDR3 nucleotides are TGTGCCAGCAGCCGGTTCGGGACAGACTATGGCTACACCTTC.